This T cell receptor (beta chain) is from a study of OX40 agonist ivuxolimab in advanced cancers. At the level of the study: The patients got ivuxolimab, which is an agonistic anti-OX40 (CD134) antibody. Study-wide results and caveats: Among expanded peripheral T cells, antigen specificity went undetermined.

Profiling relied on immunoSEQ multiplex PCR, and the TCRdb table lists in-frame clones only, not all of them. This sample yields roughly 86,000 clones, of which about 90% are seen a single time; around 1.1% belongs to the top ten. CDR1 and CDR2 (germline): SGHTA, FQGNSA. This CDR3 has 17 amino acids. V was pared by 3 bases and J by 3 bases, with 19 bases between. This clone was recorded only once. Its antigen is unknown. The starting material was CD4+ or CD8+ T cells sorted from blood, obtained in a trial of the OX40 agonist ivuxolimab. V is TRBV7-2 and J is TRBJ2-3, with D perhaps matching TRBD2 (6 bases). This sequence was found in an adult with an advanced solid tumor such as melanoma, head and neck, liver or kidney cancer. The CDR3, as DNA: TGTGCCAGCAGCTTCGTCTCCTTTTGGGGGACTACAGATACGCAGTATTTT. Translated, it gives CASSFVSFWGTTDTQYF.